Ten or more counts support the clone carrying this TCR beta chain. TCRdb passed the 5' RACE reads through MiXCR, listing each CDR3 protein once. The sample shows more than 50,000 distinct CDR3 sequences, 5.7% of them seen only once. These data are taken from a study of T cells after yellow fever vaccination. The V segment lost 8 bases and the J segment 5 bases; nucleotides outside the gene matches: 12. The CDR3 runs 14 residues. The germline gives CDR1 SGHRS, CDR2 YFSETQ. Overall study findings and caveats: Reappearing after the booster were most of the clones from primary vaccination (roughly 95% CD4, approximately 88% CD8). Contaminants from the bulk population, in the form of abundant clonotypes, could be found in FACS-sorted repertoires.

The V call is TRBV5-1, the J call TRBJ2-5; 7 bases are a match to TRBD1. The clonotype comes from a young man who received the YFV17D yellow fever vaccine. Specimen: PBMCs, either bulk or a sorted T-cell subset (CD4+, CD8+, memory, or dextramer-sorted; not recorded which), collected on the day of the yellow fever booster vaccination. DNA for the CDR3: TGCGCCAGGAAGCCGGGACAGTCCGGGGAGACCCAGTACTTC. Its translation: CARKPGQSGETQYF.